This T cell receptor (beta chain) was captured in a study of T-cell reconstitution after alpha-beta-depleted transplantation in children. Study-wide results and caveats: The origin of high day-60 TCRbeta diversity in some patients lay in surviving recipient T cells and thymic progenitors. Where alpha-beta T cells came from about two months after transplant was reportedly several hundred expanded graft clones. T cells produced anew were the main source of T-cell counts and diversity one year after transplant.

TCRbeta library preparation incorporated unique molecular identifiers. TCRdb passed the PCR reads through MiXCR, listing each CDR3 protein once. The sample lists about 590,000 distinct CDR3 sequences; 10% to 15% were seen once. This clonotype was seen a few times. Its antigen is not identified. The CDR3 spans 14 residues. V was clipped by 5 bases and J by 3 bases, with 13 bases between them. Germline-derived CDR1 and CDR2 are SEHNR and FQNEAQ (reference sequence). The chain recombines TRBV7-9 with TRBJ2-5, with a possible D match to TRBD2 (6 bases). This receptor was taken from a male patient under 18 who had a stem cell transplant for acute myeloid leukemia, so the T cells may come from the graft donor. The sequencing here drew on PBMCs, mostly from graft donor cells, taken 360 days after TCRalphabeta/CD19-depleted stem cell transplant. Here the CDR3 DNA reads TGTGCCAGCAGCCGCAGGGAGGTGAAAGAGACCCAGTACTTC. It is translated as CASSRREVKETQYF.